This T cell receptor (beta chain) comes out of a study of cytomegalovirus exposure and HLA in healthy donors. Across the whole study: Of all 370 or so donors who were genotyped, roughly 85% belonged to the Caucasian-associated ancestry cluster. The study's findings and limits: TCR beta V- and J-gene trimming, according to a later analysis, was linked to a missense DCLRE1C variant. A reported reduction in N-insertions relative to the approximately 670-donor mean was seen in an Asian-associated ancestry cluster in a later analysis. The authors assumed roughly uniform sequencing depth across donors for presence/absence analyses.

PCR employed 60 Vbeta and 13 Jbeta primers. Assay: immunoSEQ multiplex PCR; the TCRdb copy retains only in-frame clones and omits some. Of about 140,000 clones in the sample, around nine tenths are singletons; the top ten hold less than 5.5%. On this clone itself: The target antigen is unknown.

The specimen sequenced was PBMCs. The clonotype was recovered from a woman in her twenties or thirties in good health and CMV-seronegative.

The CDR3 sequence: CAISKVSVQNTEAFF. The CDR3 DNA reads as TGTGCCATCAGCAAAGTGAGTGTTCAAAACACTGAAGCTTTCTTT. The chain joins TRBV10-3 to TRBJ1-1; D unresolved. V lost 6 bases and J lost 2, with 16 bases in between. The CDR3 runs 15 residues. From germline, CDR1 is ENHRY and CDR2 SYGVKD.